One sample yielded the 12 T cell receptor beta chains listed below, sequenced in a study of T-cell memory formation after mild COVID-19. TCRdb reprocessed the 5' RACE reads via MiXCR and lists one record per CDR3 protein. Here the sample spans 300,000 to 350,000 distinct CDR3 sequences, approximately 19% being singletons. Sample: PBMCs or a T cell subset sorted from them (not recorded which). These receptors originate from a man younger than 30 who had mild COVID-19 (a few samples of this study predate the infection). Cell type and time point are not known.

This chain connects TRBV7-3 to TRBJ2-3; TRBD2 matches at 8 bases. The CDR3 covers 13 residues. The germline V gene has CDR1 SGHTA and CDR2 FQGTGA. The V and J ends lost 6 bases and 5 bases, in that order; junction bases with no gene match: 4. CDR3 region: CASSGLAKDTQYF. The CDR3 nucleotides are TGTGCCAGCAGTGGACTAGCCAAAGATACGCAGTATTTT.

The chain is built from TRBV7-3 and TRBJ1-1, with a weak D call TRBD1 (6 bases). Germline V gene lookup returns CDR1 SGHTA and CDR2 FQGTGA. With 2 bases removed from V and 0 bases from J, the gap between germline ends came to 10 bases. This CDR3 has 15 residues. CDR3 sequence: CASSLQGRVNTEAFF. As DNA, the CDR3 is TGTGCCAGCAGCTTACAGGGGCGGGTGAACACTGAAGCTTTCTTT.

This clonotype has a single count. The chain has TRBV11-2 and TRBJ1-2, with unresolved D. This CDR3 spans 13 amino acids. Germline CDR1 is SGHAT and CDR2 is FQNNGV. The V and J ends lost 6 bases and 3 bases respectively, with 11 bases between them. The CDR3: CASSPVQYYGYTF. The CDR3 nucleotides are TGTGCCAGCAGTCCTGTACAGTACTATGGCTACACCTTC.

V gene TRBV11-3 combines with J gene TRBJ1-5, with TRBD1 as a possible D gene (5 bases). Germline V gene data show CDR1 as SGHNT and CDR2 as YENEEA. This CDR3 contains 16 residues. Trimming left V 4 bases short and J 2 bases short, with 15 bases between. The DNA for the CDR3 is TGTGCCAGCAGCTCGGGGGACCCCCCTCGCAATCAGCCCCAGCATTTT. It specifies CASSSGDPPRNQPQHF.

This chain uses TRBV27 with TRBJ2-5; 9 bases are a match to TRBD1. CDR3 length: 14 amino acids. The junction had 4 bases not matched to a gene; V was cut back by 4 bases and J by 4 bases. CDR1 and CDR2 from the germline V gene are MNHEY and SMNVEV (reference sequence). The CDR3 sequence is CASSSLTGGETQYF. The CDR3 DNA follows: TGTGCCAGCAGTTCCTTGACAGGGGGAGAGACCCAGTACTTC.

The V and J genes are TRBV30 and TRBJ2-5; no reliable D call. The CDR3 is made up of 17 amino acids. V lost 1 base and J lost 1, with 19 bases in between. Germline-derived CDR1 and CDR2 are GTSNPN and SVGIG (reference sequence). The CDR3 spells CAWSAARISHSQETQYF. The CDR3 nucleotides read TGTGCCTGGAGTGCGGCTCGCATCTCCCACTCCCAAGAGACCCAGTACTTC.

This clonotype was detected only once. The chain employs TRBV12-3 or TRBV12-4 and TRBJ1-2, with 7 positions matching TRBD1. The V gene end was trimmed by 5 bases and the J gene end by 2 bases; junction bases not matched to a gene: 2. CDR3 length equals 13 residues. This CDR3 is CASSTGDNYGYTF. CDR3 DNA sequence: TGTGCCAGCAGTACAGGGGACAACTATGGCTACACCTTC.

This clonotype was seen a few times. The gene calls are TRBV20-1 and TRBJ2-3; TRBD2 is a possible D gene (6 bases). Germline V gene lookup returns CDR1 DFQATT and CDR2 SNEGSKA (reference sequence). The ends were cut back, 4 bases at V and 1 base at J, with 15 bases in the middle. This CDR3 contains 15 residues. The CDR3 spells CSAKLVRDRTDTQYF. Written as DNA, the CDR3 is TGCAGTGCTAAGCTAGTGCGGGACCGCACAGATACGCAGTATTTT.

This clonotype has just a few counts. The J gene is TRBJ2-7, the V gene TRBV5-1; 7 bases are a match to TRBD2. Germline V gene lookup returns CDR1 SGHRS and CDR2 YFSETQ. V gave up 4 bases and J gave up 3 bases; unmatched junction bases: 10. The CDR3 has 15 residues. CDR3 residues: CASSKYSGGSYEQYV. The CDR3 DNA sequence: TGCGCCAGCAGCAAGTATTCCGGGGGGAGCTACGAGCAGTACGTC.

This clonotype was seen ten or more times. The chain employs TRBV10-3 and TRBJ2-5, with D unclear. This CDR3 is 15 amino acids long. V dropped 0 bases and J dropped 4 bases, with 12 bases sitting between them. Per the germline V gene, CDR1 is ENHRY and CDR2 is SYGVKD. CDR3 nucleotides: TGTGCCATCAGTGAGTCGGGCCGACAAATAGAGACCCAGTACTTC. Protein: CAISESGRQIETQYF.

This CDR3 is CATSKFGTAEKLFF. The CDR3 region has the DNA TGTGCCACCAGCAAGTTCGGGACAGCTGAAAAACTGTTTTTT. The chain joins TRBV15 to TRBJ1-4; 7 nucleotides align to TRBD1. CDR1 is LNHNV, CDR2 YYDKDF, per germline (reference sequence). Trimming at V came to 4 bases and at J to 7 bases, leaving 6 bases not matched to a gene. The CDR3 length is 14 residues.

The V call is TRBV12-3 or TRBV12-4, the J call TRBJ1-2, with 9 bases fitting TRBD1. The CDR3 is 13 amino acids. The trim removed 6 bases at V and 5 bases at J, leaving 4 bases unmatched. CDR3 bases: TGTGCCAGCAGGGACAGGGGCGGGTATGGCTACACCTTC. This translates into CASRDRGGYGYTF.